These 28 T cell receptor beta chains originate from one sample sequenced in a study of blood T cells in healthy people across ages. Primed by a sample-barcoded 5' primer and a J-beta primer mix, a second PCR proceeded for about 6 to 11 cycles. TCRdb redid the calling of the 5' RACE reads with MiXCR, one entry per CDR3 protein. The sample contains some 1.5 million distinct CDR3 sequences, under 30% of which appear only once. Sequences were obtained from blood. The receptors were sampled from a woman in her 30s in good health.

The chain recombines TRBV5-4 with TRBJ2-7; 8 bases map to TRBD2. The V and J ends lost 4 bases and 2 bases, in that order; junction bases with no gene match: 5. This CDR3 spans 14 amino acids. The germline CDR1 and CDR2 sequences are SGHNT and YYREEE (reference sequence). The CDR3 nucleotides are TGTGCCAGCAGCGGGGGACTAGTCCCCTACGAGCAGTACTTC. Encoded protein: CASSGGLVPYEQYF.

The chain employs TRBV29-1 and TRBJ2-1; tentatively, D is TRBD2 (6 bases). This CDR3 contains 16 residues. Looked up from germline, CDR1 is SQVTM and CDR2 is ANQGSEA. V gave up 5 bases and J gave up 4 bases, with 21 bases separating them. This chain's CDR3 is CSVIVPGGAGYNEQFF. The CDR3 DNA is TGCAGCGTTATAGTCCCCGGGGGAGCTGGTTACAATGAGCAGTTCTTC.

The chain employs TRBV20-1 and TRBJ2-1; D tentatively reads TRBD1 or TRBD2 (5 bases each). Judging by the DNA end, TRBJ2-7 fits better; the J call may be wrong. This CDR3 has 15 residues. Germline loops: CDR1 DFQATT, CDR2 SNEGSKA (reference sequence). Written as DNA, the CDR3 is TGCAGTGCCAGTTGGGACCGGAGCTCCTACAATGAGCAGTACTTC. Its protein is CSASWDRSSYNEQYF.

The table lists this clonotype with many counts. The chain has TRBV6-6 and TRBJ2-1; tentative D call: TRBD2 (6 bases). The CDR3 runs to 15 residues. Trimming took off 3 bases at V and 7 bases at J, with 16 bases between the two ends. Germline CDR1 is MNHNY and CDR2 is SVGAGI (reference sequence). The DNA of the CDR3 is TGTGCCAGCAGTTATCCCCGGGAGAGGGTGAATGAGCAGTTCTTC. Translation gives CASSYPRERVNEQFF.

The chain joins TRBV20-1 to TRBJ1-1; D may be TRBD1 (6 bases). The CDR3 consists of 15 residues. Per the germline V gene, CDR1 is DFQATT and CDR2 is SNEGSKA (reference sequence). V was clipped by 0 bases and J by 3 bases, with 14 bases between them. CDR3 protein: CSARDTRGLYTEAFF. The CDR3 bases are TGCAGTGCTAGAGATACGCGGGGGCTTTACACTGAAGCTTTCTTT.

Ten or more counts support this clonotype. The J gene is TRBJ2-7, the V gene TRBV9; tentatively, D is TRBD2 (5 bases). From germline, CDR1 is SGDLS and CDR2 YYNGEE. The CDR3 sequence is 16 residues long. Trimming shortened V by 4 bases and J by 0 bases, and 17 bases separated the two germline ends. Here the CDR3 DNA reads TGTGCCAGCAGCTCCCACACCGGGAAAAGCTCCTACGAGCAGTACTTC. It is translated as CASSSHTGKSSYEQYF.

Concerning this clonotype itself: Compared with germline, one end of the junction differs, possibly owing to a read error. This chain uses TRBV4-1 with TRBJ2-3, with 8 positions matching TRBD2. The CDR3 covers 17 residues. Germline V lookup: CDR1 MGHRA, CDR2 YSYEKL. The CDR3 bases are TGCGCCAGCAGCCAAGAGCGGGGGGCCCTAAGCACAGGTACGCAGTATTTT. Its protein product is CASSQERGALSTGTQYF.

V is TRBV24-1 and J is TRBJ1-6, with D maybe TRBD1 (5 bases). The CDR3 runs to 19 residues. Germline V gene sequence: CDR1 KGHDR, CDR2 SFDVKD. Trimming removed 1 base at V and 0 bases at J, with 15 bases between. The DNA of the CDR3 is TGTGCCACCAGTGATTTAAGGACACCCAGGAGCTCCTATAATTCACCCCTCCACTTT. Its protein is CATSDLRTPRSSYNSPLHF.

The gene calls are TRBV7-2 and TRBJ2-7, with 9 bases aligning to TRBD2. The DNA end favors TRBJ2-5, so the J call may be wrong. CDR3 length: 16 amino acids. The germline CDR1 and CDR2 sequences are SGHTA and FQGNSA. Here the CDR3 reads CASSPNGLATNETQYF. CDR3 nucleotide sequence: TGTGCCAGCAGCCCCAACGGACTAGCGACAAATGAGACCCAGTACTTC.

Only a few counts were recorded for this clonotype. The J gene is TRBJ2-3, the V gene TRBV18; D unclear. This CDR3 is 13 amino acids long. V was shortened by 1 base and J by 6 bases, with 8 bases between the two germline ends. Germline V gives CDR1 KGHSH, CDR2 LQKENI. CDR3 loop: CASSPQDTDTQYF. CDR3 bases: TGTGCCAGCTCACCACAAGATACCGATACGCAGTATTTT.

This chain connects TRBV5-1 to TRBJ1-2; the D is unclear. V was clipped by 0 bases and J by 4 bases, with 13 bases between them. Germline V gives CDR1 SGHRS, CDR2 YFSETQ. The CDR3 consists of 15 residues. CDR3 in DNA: TGCGCCAGCAGCTTGGGTAGTACAGTTGCCTATGGCTACACCTTC. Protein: CASSLGSTVAYGYTF.

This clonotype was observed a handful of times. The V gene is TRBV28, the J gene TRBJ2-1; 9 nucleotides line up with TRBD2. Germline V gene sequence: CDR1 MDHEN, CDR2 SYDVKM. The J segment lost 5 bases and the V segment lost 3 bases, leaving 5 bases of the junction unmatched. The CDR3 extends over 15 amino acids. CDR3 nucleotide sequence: TGTGCCAGCAGTTTCCCGACTAGCGGAGACAATGAGCAGTTCTTC. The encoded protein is CASSFPTSGDNEQFF.

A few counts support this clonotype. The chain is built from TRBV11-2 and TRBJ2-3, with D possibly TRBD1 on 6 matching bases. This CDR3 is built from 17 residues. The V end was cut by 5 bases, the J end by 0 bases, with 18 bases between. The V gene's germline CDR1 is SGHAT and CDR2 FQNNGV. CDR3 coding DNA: TGTGCCAGCAGCCCCGGGCCGAGGGGGTTGAGCACAGATACGCAGTATTTT. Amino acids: CASSPGPRGLSTDTQYF.

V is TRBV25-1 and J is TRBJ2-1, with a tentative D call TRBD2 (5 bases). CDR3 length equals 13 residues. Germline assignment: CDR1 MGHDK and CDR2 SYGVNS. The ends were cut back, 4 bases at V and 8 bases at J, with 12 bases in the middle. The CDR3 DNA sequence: TGTGCCAGCAGTGGGTCGGGGAGCGATGAGCAGTTCTTC. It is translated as CASSGSGSDEQFF.

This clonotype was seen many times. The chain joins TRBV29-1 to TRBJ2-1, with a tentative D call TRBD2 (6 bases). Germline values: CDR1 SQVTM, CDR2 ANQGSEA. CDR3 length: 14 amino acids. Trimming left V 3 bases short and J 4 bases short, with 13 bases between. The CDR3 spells CSVEGSGLYNEQFF. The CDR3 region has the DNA TGCAGCGTTGAGGGAAGCGGGTTGTACAATGAGCAGTTCTTC.

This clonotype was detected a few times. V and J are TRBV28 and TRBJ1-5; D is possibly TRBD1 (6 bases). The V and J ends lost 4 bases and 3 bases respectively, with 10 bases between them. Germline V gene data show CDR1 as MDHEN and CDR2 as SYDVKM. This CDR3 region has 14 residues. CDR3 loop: CASSWTDFNQPQHF. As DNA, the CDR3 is TGTGCCAGCAGTTGGACAGATTTCAATCAGCCCCAGCATTTT.

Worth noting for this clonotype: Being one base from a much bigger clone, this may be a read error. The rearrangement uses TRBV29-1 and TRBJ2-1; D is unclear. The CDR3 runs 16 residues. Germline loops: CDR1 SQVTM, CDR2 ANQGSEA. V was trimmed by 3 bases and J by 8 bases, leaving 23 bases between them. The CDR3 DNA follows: TGCAGCGTTGAGGGTTTTAGTGCAGGTGGTGTAGATGAGCAGTTCTTC. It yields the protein CSVEGFSAGGVDEQFF.

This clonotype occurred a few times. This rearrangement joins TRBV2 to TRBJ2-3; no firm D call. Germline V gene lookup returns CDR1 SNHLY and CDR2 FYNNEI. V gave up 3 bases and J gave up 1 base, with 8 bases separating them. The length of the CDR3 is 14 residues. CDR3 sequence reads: CASSDIRGTDTQYF. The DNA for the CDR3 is TGTGCCAGCAGTGACATAAGGGGCACAGATACGCAGTATTTT. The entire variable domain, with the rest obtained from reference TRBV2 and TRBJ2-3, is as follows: EPEVTQTPSHQVTQMGQEVILRCVPISNHLYFYWYRQILGQKVEFLVSFYNNEISEKSEIFDDQFSVERPDGSNFTLKIRSTKLEDSAMYFCASSDIRGTDTQYFGPGTRLTVL.

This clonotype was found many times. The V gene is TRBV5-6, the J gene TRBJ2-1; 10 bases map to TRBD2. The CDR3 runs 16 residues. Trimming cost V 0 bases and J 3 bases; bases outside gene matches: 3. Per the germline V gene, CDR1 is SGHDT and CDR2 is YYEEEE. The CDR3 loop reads CASSLALAGVYNEQFF. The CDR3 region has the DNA TGTGCCAGCAGCTTGGCCCTAGCGGGAGTCTACAATGAGCAGTTCTTC. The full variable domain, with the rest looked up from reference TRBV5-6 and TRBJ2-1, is DAGVTQSPTHLIKTRGQQVTLRCSPKSGHDTVSWYQQALGQGPQFIFQYYEEEERQRGNFPDRFSGHQFPNYSSELNVNALLLGDSALYLCASSLALAGVYNEQFFGPGTRLTVL.

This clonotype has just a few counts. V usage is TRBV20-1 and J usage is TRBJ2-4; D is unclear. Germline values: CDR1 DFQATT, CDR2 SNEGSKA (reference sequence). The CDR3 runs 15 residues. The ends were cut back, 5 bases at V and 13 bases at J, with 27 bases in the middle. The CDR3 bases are TGCAGTGCTGAAAGCCCCCAAATCTCCTACAATGAGCAGTACTTC. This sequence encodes CSAESPQISYNEQYF.

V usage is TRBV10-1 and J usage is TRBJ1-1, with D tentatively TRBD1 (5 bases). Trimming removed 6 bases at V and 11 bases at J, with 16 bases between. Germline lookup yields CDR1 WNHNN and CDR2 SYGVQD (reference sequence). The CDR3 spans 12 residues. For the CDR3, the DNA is TGCGCCAGCAGCCCTGACAGTCGGCGGGCTTTCTTT. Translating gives CASSPDSRRAFF.

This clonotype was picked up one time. CDR3 coding DNA: TGCAGTGCTGCTATCAGGGTCGGCACTGAAGCTTTCTTT. Protein: CSAAIRVGTEAFF. The rearrangement joins TRBV20-1 to TRBJ1-1; possible D gene TRBD1, 5 bases. The CDR3 length is 13 residues. Germline V gene data show CDR1 as DFQATT and CDR2 as SNEGSKA (reference sequence). Deletions cut 5 bases from V and 4 bases from J, with 14 bases between.

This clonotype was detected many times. The CDR3 spells CASSQRGSGETQYF. The CDR3 DNA sequence: TGTGCCAGCAGCCAACGCGGGAGTGGGGAGACCCAGTACTTC. This chain connects TRBV3-1 to TRBJ2-5, with 7 bases identical to TRBD2. From germline, CDR1 is LGHDT and CDR2 YNNKEL (reference sequence). The V and J ends lost 2 bases and 5 bases, in that order; junction bases with no gene match: 5. The CDR3 is 14 amino acids.

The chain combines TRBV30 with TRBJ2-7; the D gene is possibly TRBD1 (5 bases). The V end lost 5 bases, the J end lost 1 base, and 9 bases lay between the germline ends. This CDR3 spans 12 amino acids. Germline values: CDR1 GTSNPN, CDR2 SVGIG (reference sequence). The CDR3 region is CAWDAGSYEQYF. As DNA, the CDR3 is TGTGCCTGGGATGCAGGGTCCTACGAGCAGTACTTC.

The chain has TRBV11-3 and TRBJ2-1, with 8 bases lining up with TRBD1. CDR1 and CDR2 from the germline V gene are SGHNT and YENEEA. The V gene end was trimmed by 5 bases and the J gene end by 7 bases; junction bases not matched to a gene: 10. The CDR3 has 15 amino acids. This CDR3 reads CASSAPGGAFNEQFF. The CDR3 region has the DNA TGTGCCAGCAGCGCCCCAGGGGGCGCGTTTAATGAGCAGTTCTTC.

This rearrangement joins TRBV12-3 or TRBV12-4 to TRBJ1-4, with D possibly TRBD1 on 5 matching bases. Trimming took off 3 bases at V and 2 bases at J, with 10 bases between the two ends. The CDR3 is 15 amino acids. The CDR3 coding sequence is TGTGCCAGCAGTTTCCAGGGTCCCACTAATGAAAAACTGTTTTTT. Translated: CASSFQGPTNEKLFF.

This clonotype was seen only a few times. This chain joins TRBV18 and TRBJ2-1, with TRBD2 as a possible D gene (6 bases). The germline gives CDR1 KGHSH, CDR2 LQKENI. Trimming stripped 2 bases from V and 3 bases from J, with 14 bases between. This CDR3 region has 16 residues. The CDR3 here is CASSPDFWEDYNEQFF. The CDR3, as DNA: TGTGCCAGCTCACCAGACTTTTGGGAGGACTACAATGAGCAGTTCTTC.

CDR3 sequence: CASSSREAGNTIYF. The CDR3 bases are TGTGCCAGCAGCTCCAGGGAAGCAGGAAACACCATATATTTT. V and J are TRBV7-9 and TRBJ1-3, with D possibly being TRBD1 (5 bases). The CDR3 consists of 14 residues. Trimming stripped 4 bases from V and 4 bases from J, with 11 bases between. Germline CDR1 SEHNR, CDR2 FQNEAQ (reference sequence).